This T cell receptor beta chain was captured by sequencing in a study of identical twins (dated by TCRdb to about 2016). Regarding the complete study: To test whether fetal clonotypes persist, this study deep-sequenced TCR alpha and beta repertoires from monozygotic twins, from unrelated adults of various ages, and from cord blood. To rule out contamination, replicate twin experiments were performed at different times with different library preparation protocols.

Every donor in the study was a healthy Caucasian. Three pairs of female monozygotic twins, all aged 18 to 29 years, made up the twin cohort. Peripheral blood mononuclear cells were used as the source from which RNA for TCR libraries was isolated. The CDR3 measures 13 amino acids from cysteine to phenylalanine. The only DNA kept is the CDR3, 39 bases in frame from the first base. Trimming leaves V shorter by 5 bases and J shorter by 9 bases, with the junction holding 7 bases beyond the gene matches. The germline V gene gives CDR1 as MDHEN and CDR2 as SYDVKM. The library was made by 5' RACE. The instrument given in TCRdb is Illumina HiSeq 2000. Template switching introduced a universal primer binding site; the final cDNA contained a unique molecular identifier, enabling accurate counting of TCR cDNA molecules. Specific primers in the conserved constant-segment region were used to synthesize first-strand cDNA for TCR alpha and beta chains. Each cDNA library was double barcoded, with a SMART-Mk sample barcode plus Illumina barcodes, to control for contamination. Two successive PCR steps introduced TruSeq adapter sequences along with Illumina sample barcodes. Sequencing of the TCR alpha and beta cDNA libraries was done on the Illumina HiSeq platform using custom primers. On the authors' methods: MiGEC was used to process raw reads and extract unique molecular identifiers, and MiXCR was used to find CDR3 positions. Recombination models were inferred per individual with the repgenHMM and IGoR tools using an EM algorithm. Shared clonotypes were analyzed with the tcR package in R, and sharing was normalized by the product of cloneset sizes. To study raw recombination without the effects of thymic and clonal selection, out-of-frame nonproductive sequences were analyzed. The public reads were quality trimmed at Q25 with fastp and then assembled into clones with MiXCR by TCRdb, keeping productive beta chains. When rows share a CDR3 protein, they turn into one entry using the most common DNA and genes. TCRdb, not the authors, supplied the V and J calls. This sample lists hundreds of thousands of distinct CDR3 sequences; roughly 18% were detected once. The ten largest make up approximately 14% of the sample.

This clonotype came up many times. Its antigen is not yet known. Per-base quality was not reported, and no clone a single base away is much larger than it. Summary of the overall study and its limitations: Abundant cord blood beta clonotypes carried fewer insertions; young adult naive repertoires showed a weaker similar trend, while memory repertoires showed none. Recombination models systematically underestimated out-of-frame TCR alpha sharing in monozygotic twins but agreed with sharing between unrelated individuals. Because the same donors could not be followed over many years, the conclusions relied on cross-sectional statistical analysis. Zero-insertion analyses could be partly confounded by invariant T cells such as MAIT and iNKT, although diverse VJ usage argued against such confounding for most clonotypes. Out-of-frame TCR alpha sequences shared between twins showed an excess of low generation-probability sequences compared with coincidental sharing between unrelated individuals. A weaker excess of twin sharing was found in beta out-of-frame sequences because the signal-to-noise ratio was lowered by fewer shared sequences.

This same sample was also part of a study on T cells expressing NK-cell markers. Taken from the second paper: Three sorted T-cell subsets (CD3+CD56+NKG2C+, CD3+CD56+NKG2C- and CD3+CD56-NKG2C+) from several donors had their TCR beta-chain repertoires profiled. Seven of the eight sequenced donors were HCMV-seropositive and one was HCMV-seronegative. To restrict sorting to alphabetaTCR-expressing T cells, an anti-gammadeltaTCR antibody was added in several experiments. In a handful of donors, the dominant CD3+CD56+NKG2C+ clonotypes ranked among the top 10 CD8+ clonotypes, making up roughly 1.0-8% of CD8+ T cells. Those dominant clonotypes were again the most abundant among CD3+CD56-NKG2C+ cells in a handful of donors, at roughly 25-60.1%. Whether the expanded NKG2C-expressing T cell clones were specific for HCMV antigens was left unclear. The eight sequenced donors were randomly selected healthy volunteers, three men and five women. To determine HCMV serostatus, a commercial ELISA kit was used to detect HCMV-specific IgG in serum. For over 5 donors, bulk peripheral blood T-cell repertoires were additionally sequenced from unsorted PBMC. MIGEC was used to demultiplex reads and group reads by UMI, and MiTCR was used to assemble and quantify clonotypes. To exclude erroneous sequences, only TCR cDNA sequences supported by at least two reads were retained. The tcR package was used for downstream repertoire analysis, with clonotypes matched between fractions based on CDR3 nucleotide sequence plus V segment. VDJmatch was used to annotate antigen specificity against VDJdb, with one amino acid substitution in CDR3 permitted.

The sequenced sample was PBMCs. This receptor was identified in a young woman in good health. The sequence joins TRBV28 to TRBJ1-5, with TRBD1 matching 7 junction bases. The CDR3 is CASSIQGVGPQHF. In nucleotide form, the sequence is TGTGCCAGCAGTATCCAGGGGGTTGGGCCCCAGCATTTT.